What follows are 21 T cell receptor beta chains derived from one specimen sequenced in a study of T cell changes during pregnancy in multiple sclerosis. Clones were sequenced by immunoSEQ multiplex PCR, and TCRdb holds only the in-frame ones, with some missing. The sample comprises some 80,000 clones, about 96% of which are singletons, and 1.1% rests with the top ten. Sequenced material: peripheral blood, taken in the second trimester of pregnancy. Every receptor here comes from a female donor with multiple sclerosis, enrolled in a pregnancy study.

J is TRBJ2-3 and V is TRBV10-2; tentatively, D is TRBD2 (5 bases). The germline V and J ends were trimmed by 7 bases and 3 bases, with 14 bases remaining between them. The CDR3 is 14 residues long. The germline gives CDR1 WSHSY, CDR2 SAAADI. CDR3 in amino acids: CASNPGKRTDTQYF. The CDR3 region has the DNA TGCGCCAGCAATCCGGGAAAGAGGACAGATACGCAGTATTTT.

This CDR3 reads CASSLGGLDSNQPQHF. DNA of the CDR3: TGTGCCAGCAGCTTGGGCGGACTAGACAGCAATCAGCCCCAGCATTTT. J is TRBJ1-5 and V is TRBV11-2; D unresolved. V lost 3 bases, J lost 1 base, and 13 bases lay in between. From germline, CDR1 is SGHAT and CDR2 FQNNGV. The CDR3 contains 16 residues.

The CDR3 reads CSALRGGGYGYTF. The CDR3 coding sequence is TGCAGCGCCCTCCGGGGGGGAGGCTATGGCTACACCTTC. The chain carries TRBV29-1 and TRBJ1-2, with D possibly being TRBD1 (5 bases). Germline values: CDR1 SQVTM, CDR2 ANQGSEA. The CDR3 spans 13 residues. V was shortened by 7 bases and J by 4 bases, with 16 bases between the two germline ends.

This chain links TRBV28 with TRBJ1-1; a possible D gene is TRBD1 (5 bases). V lost 5 bases to trimming and J lost 5 bases, with 12 bases between them. Germline CDR1 MDHEN, CDR2 SYDVKM. This CDR3 comprises 13 residues. CDR3 in DNA: TGTGCCAGCAGTGACGGGGGGAGGACTGAAGCTTTCTTT. Its translation is CASSDGGRTEAFF.

The DNA for the CDR3 is TGTGCCAGCAGCTTAACAGCGGGAGGGTCGGGTAGCACAGATACGCAGTATTTT. It encodes CASSLTAGGSGSTDTQYF. V usage is TRBV7-2 and J usage is TRBJ2-3; 10 bases agree with TRBD2. Germline loops: CDR1 SGHTA, CDR2 FQGNSA. V lost 2 bases to trimming and J lost 0 bases; unmatched junction nucleotides: 8. The CDR3 covers 18 residues.

This sequence joins TRBV6-6 and TRBJ1-2, with a tentative D call TRBD1 (6 bases). The CDR3 length is 15 residues. Germline CDR1 and CDR2: MNHNY and SVGAGI (reference sequence). Trimming shortened V by 5 bases and J by 4 bases, and 17 bases separated the two germline ends. CDR3 sequence: CASSLLLQGSYGYTF. The CDR3 nucleotides are TGTGCCAGCAGTCTACTCCTACAGGGCAGCTATGGCTACACCTTC.

The V and J genes are TRBV4-3 and TRBJ2-7, with a weak D call TRBD2 (6 bases). Germline V lookup: CDR1 LGHNA, CDR2 YSLEER. The CDR3 is made up of 17 amino acids. Trimming removed 0 bases from V and 2 bases from J, with 17 bases in between. CDR3 nucleotide sequence: TGCGCCAGCAGCCAAGAGGCCCGGGGGAGGCCAACCTACGAGCAGTACTTC. This gives the protein CASSQEARGRPTYEQYF.

The chain joins TRBV6-6 to TRBJ1-3; tentative D call: TRBD1 (5 bases). Trimming left V 5 bases short and J 4 bases short, with 15 bases between. Germline CDR1 is MNHNY and CDR2 is SVGAGI (reference sequence). The CDR3 loop spans 15 amino acids. The CDR3 loop is CASSLDSLSGNTIYF. CDR3 DNA sequence: TGTGCCAGCAGTCTAGACAGCCTAAGCGGAAACACCATATATTTT.

The chain employs TRBV6-4 and TRBJ2-1; possibly TRBD2 for D (6 bases). There are 14 residues in the CDR3. Germline CDR1 is MRHNA and CDR2 is SNTAGT. Trimming removed 4 bases at V and 8 bases at J, with 15 bases between. The CDR3 spells CASSVSGETDEQFF. CDR3 DNA sequence: TGTGCCAGCAGTGTTTCGGGAGAAACGGATGAGCAGTTCTTC.

This sequence joins TRBV5-1 and TRBJ2-1, with 7 bases identical to TRBD2. The CDR3 covers 13 residues. The V segment lost 0 bases and the J segment 11 bases; nucleotides outside the gene matches: 5. CDR1 and CDR2 from the germline V gene are SGHRS and YFSETQ. CDR3 bases: TGCGCCAGCAGCTTGGGGTCGCGGGAGAAGCAGTTCTTC. Translated: CASSLGSREKQFF. Drawing the rest from reference TRBV5-1 and TRBJ2-1, the complete variable domain is KAGVTQTPRYLIKTRGQQVTLSCSPISGHRSVSWYQQTPGQGLQFLFEYFSETQRNKGNFPGRFSGRQFSNSRSEMNVSTLELGDSALYLCASSLGSREKQFFGPGTRLTVL.

The rearrangement links TRBV28 to TRBJ2-7; 8 bases fit TRBD1. The ends lost 4 bases at V and 4 bases at J; junction bases unmatched: 6. The CDR3 length is 14 residues. Germline V lookup: CDR1 MDHEN, CDR2 SYDVKM. The CDR3 here is CASSWGTGQYEQYF. The CDR3 nucleotides read TGTGCCAGCAGTTGGGGGACAGGTCAATACGAGCAGTACTTC.

In this sample, this clone turned up once. This chain uses TRBV28 with TRBJ2-7, with 9 bases identical to TRBD2. The CDR3 has 14 amino acids. Germline CDR1 and CDR2: MDHEN and SYDVKM. V lost 4 bases and J lost 5; bases outside the gene matches: 6. CDR3 in amino acids: CASSSLAGLDEQYF. The CDR3 DNA is TGTGCCAGCAGTTCGCTAGCGGGATTAGACGAGCAGTACTTC.

The chain carries TRBV19 and TRBJ2-1; no definite D call. The germline gives CDR1 LNHDA, CDR2 SQIVND (reference sequence). The CDR3 loop spans 14 amino acids. The V and J ends lost 2 bases and 8 bases respectively, with 13 bases between them. The CDR3 DNA follows: TGTGCCAGTAGTATAAATCCCTCTTTCGATGAGCAGTTCTTC. Translation: CASSINPSFDEQFF.

This clone was recorded only once. The chain is built from TRBV30 and TRBJ2-2, with TRBD2 identical over 8 bases. This CDR3 comprises 15 residues. Germline trimming cut 7 bases from V and 2 bases from J; bases unmatched to any gene: 9. The germline V gene encodes CDR1 GTSNPN and CDR2 SVGIG (reference sequence). The CDR3 spells CASPRLASNTGELFF. CDR3 bases: TGTGCCTCGCCCAGACTAGCGTCTAACACCGGGGAGCTGTTTTTT. The full variable domain, in which reference TRBV30 and TRBJ2-2 provide the parts outside the CDR3, is SQTIHQWPATLVQPVGSPLSLECTVEGTSNPNLYWYRQAAGRGLQLLFYSVGIGQISSEVPQNLSASRPQDRQFILSSKKLLLSDSGFYLCASPRLASNTGELFFGEGSRLTVL.

The chain links TRBV30 to TRBJ2-3, with a possible D match to TRBD2 (6 bases). CDR1 is GTSNPN, CDR2 SVGIG, per germline (reference sequence). V lost 2 bases, J lost 6 bases, and 12 bases lay in between. CDR3 size: 13 residues. CDR3 protein: CAWSRRERDTQYF. CDR3 in DNA: TGTGCCTGGAGTAGGCGGGAACGGGATACGCAGTATTTT.

There are a few counts of this clone. The V and J genes are TRBV28 and TRBJ2-2; D possibly corresponds to TRBD1 (7 bases). The CDR3 covers 13 residues. Germline CDR1 and CDR2: MDHEN and SYDVKM. The chain's CDR3 is CGTGEEFAGELFF. The CDR3 region has the DNA TGTGGCACAGGGGAGGAGTTCGCCGGGGAGCTGTTTTTT.

The chain joins TRBV25-1 to TRBJ1-2, with 9 bases matching TRBD1. Germline CDR1 and CDR2: MGHDK and SYGVNS. CDR3 length: 14 amino acids. The V and J ends lost 4 bases and 5 bases, in that order; junction bases with no gene match: 5. CDR3 coding DNA: TGTGCCAGCAGTGCAACCGGGACAGGGTATGGCTACACCTTC. This gives the protein CASSATGTGYGYTF.

V gene TRBV5-4 combines with J gene TRBJ2-7; TRBD2 agrees at 8 bases. The ends lost 0 bases at V and 0 bases at J; junction bases unmatched: 5. Germline lookup yields CDR1 SGHNT and CDR2 YYREEE (reference sequence). The CDR3 extends over 16 amino acids. This chain's CDR3 is CASSLGSGESSYEQYF. The CDR3 DNA reads TGTGCCAGCAGCTTGGGTAGCGGGGAGAGCTCCTACGAGCAGTACTTC.

The CDR3 spells CASSQDRGGAQDTQYF. As DNA, the CDR3 is TGCGCCAGCAGCCAAGATCGGGGGGGGGCTCAGGATACGCAGTATTTT. The chain couples TRBV4-1 to TRBJ2-3, with 8 bases fitting TRBD2. The CDR3 spans 16 residues. Germline loops: CDR1 MGHRA, CDR2 YSYEKL. V was clipped by 0 bases and J by 6 bases; unmatched bases: 8.

This rearrangement joins TRBV4-2 to TRBJ2-7, with D tentatively TRBD2 (6 bases). The CDR3 runs to 14 residues. The V gene lost 0 bases and the J gene lost 3 bases, with 9 bases spanning the gap. Germline-derived CDR1 and CDR2 are LGHNA and YNFKEQ. The DNA of the CDR3 is TGTGCCAGCAGCCAAGATGGGCGGGACTACGAGCAGTACTTC. This translates into CASSQDGRDYEQYF.

This clone was observed a few times. V usage is TRBV19 and J usage is TRBJ2-1; 11 bases match TRBD2. V was pared by 5 bases and J by 2 bases, with 2 bases of the junction left unmatched. CDR3 length: 15 residues. Germline loops: CDR1 LNHDA, CDR2 SQIVND (reference sequence). The CDR3 sequence: CASSLGLAAYNEQFF. In nucleotides, the CDR3 is TGTGCCAGTAGTTTGGGACTAGCGGCCTACAATGAGCAGTTCTTC. Drawing the rest from reference TRBV19 and TRBJ2-1, the complete variable domain is DGGITQSPKYLFRKEGQNVTLSCEQNLNHDAMYWYRQDPGQGLRLIYYSQIVNDFQKGDIAEGYSVSREKKESFPLTVTSAQKNPTAFYLCASSLGLAAYNEQFFGPGTRLTVL.